Each of the 26 T cell receptor beta chains below was sequenced from the same sample in a study of shared clonotypes between healthy human individuals (dated by TCRdb to about 2020). The library was produced with the immunoSEQ multiplex PCR assay. In its TCRdb copy, this immuneACCESS table keeps in-frame sequences only and misses some clones. Where compared with another copy, unresolved V genes explain less than half of these, and the others have no known cause. This sample is represented by about 2.4 million clones; over 85% of them were singletons. Around 0.14% of the sample is in the top ten clones. Sequencing input: naive CD4+ T cells sorted from blood. The cell subset or site label for this specimen denotes: CD45RA+ positively selected. Receptors originate from a man in his late teens or twenties in good health.

The chain employs TRBV4-2 and TRBJ2-3; perhaps TRBD1 as D (6 bases). The CDR3 consists of 17 residues. CDR1 and CDR2 (germline): LGHNA, YNFKEQ. Between the trimmed V and J ends, which lost 3 bases and 4 bases, there was a span of 20 bases. The CDR3 region has the DNA TGTGCCAGCAGCCAGACGACCAGGGGTGGGGGCGCAGATACGCAGTATTTT. This encodes CASSQTTRGGGADTQYF.

The chain carries TRBV10-3 and TRBJ1-4; the match to TRBD1 covers 7 bases. Germline V gene data show CDR1 as ENHRY and CDR2 as SYGVKD. With 3 bases clipped from V and 5 bases from J, the junction kept 3 bases outside the gene matches. The CDR3 is made up of 14 amino acids. DNA for the CDR3: TGTGCCATCAGTGACCCGGGACAGAATGAAAAACTGTTTTTT. As protein: CAISDPGQNEKLFF.

This clone was counted a single time. The sample contains more than one DNA sequence encoding this CDR3. This chain uses TRBV10-3 with TRBJ2-5, with D possibly called TRBD1 or TRBD2 (5 bases each). With the DNA end fitting TRBJ2-7 better, the J assignment may be wrong. The CDR3 spans 13 residues. Germline V gene data show CDR1 as ENHRY and CDR2 as SYGVKD. The CDR3 nucleotides read TGTGCCATCAGTGAGGGGGGATCCTACGAGCAGTACTTC. Its protein is CAISEGGSYEQYF.

The chain recombines TRBV15 with TRBJ2-3; 12 bases agree with TRBD2. The V and J ends lost 3 bases and 6 bases, in that order; junction bases with no gene match: 4. CDR3 length equals 15 residues. The V gene's germline CDR1 is LNHNV and CDR2 YYDKDF (reference sequence). The CDR3 sequence: CATSSRLAGADTQYF. For the CDR3, the DNA is TGTGCCACCAGCAGTCGACTAGCGGGGGCGGATACGCAGTATTTT. Combining the CDR3 with reference TRBV15 and TRBJ2-3 gives the whole variable domain DAMVIQNPRYQVTQFGKPVTLSCSQTLNHNVMYWYQQKSSQAPKLLFHYYDKDFNNEADTPDNFQSRRPNTSFCFLDIRSPGLGDTAMYLCATSSRLAGADTQYFGPGTRLTVL.

The V call is TRBV28, the J call TRBJ2-7, with 7 bases aligning to TRBD1. V dropped 5 bases and J dropped 3; count of bases not matched to a gene: 4. Germline assignment: CDR1 MDHEN and CDR2 SYDVKM. The CDR3 totals 13 residues. The CDR3 here is CASSPRDSYEQYF. The CDR3, as DNA: TGTGCCAGCAGTCCCCGGGACAGCTACGAGCAGTACTTC.

This clone occurred once. The chain couples TRBV27 to TRBJ1-1; D is unresolved. The CDR3 is 13 amino acids. Germline CDR1 MNHEY, CDR2 SMNVEV (reference sequence). Trimming took 6 bases from V and 0 from J, leaving 8 bases between them. CDR3 protein: CASRPNMNTEAFF. Written as DNA, the CDR3 is TGTGCCAGCAGGCCTAATATGAACACTGAAGCTTTCTTT.

With regard to this clone: Other nucleotide sequences from this sample produce the same CDR3. The rearrangement uses TRBV5-1 and TRBJ2-7, with D perhaps given as TRBD1 or TRBD2 (7 bases each). V lost 0 bases and J 4 bases, leaving 14 bases between the germline ends. Germline V gene data show CDR1 as SGHRS and CDR2 as YFSETQ. The CDR3 length is 15 residues. Written as DNA, the CDR3 is TGCGCCAGCAGCTTGGAAGGGGGCGGGAGTTACGAGCAGTACTTC. Residues: CASSLEGGGSYEQYF.

This clone was counted a single time. The sample has other DNA sequences that encode this CDR3 too. The V call is TRBV5-4, the J call TRBJ2-3; 8 bases are shared with TRBD1. The CDR3 totals 14 residues. After removal of 1 base from V and 6 bases from J, the junction contained 4 bases not matched to a gene. Per the germline V gene, CDR1 is SGHNT and CDR2 is YYREEE (reference sequence). CDR3 in amino acids: CASSLQGAGDTQYF. In nucleotides, the CDR3 is TGTGCCAGCAGCTTGCAGGGGGCCGGGGATACGCAGTATTTT.

The count of this clone is one. The rearrangement joins TRBV5-1 to TRBJ2-3, with 7 bases that match TRBD2. This CDR3 contains 15 residues. With 8 bases clipped from V and 0 bases from J, the junction kept 9 bases outside the gene matches. Germline CDR1 and CDR2: SGHRS and YFSETQ. The DNA for the CDR3 is TGCGCCAGTCGAATAACGGGGGGTAGCACAGATACGCAGTATTTT. Amino acid sequence: CASRITGGSTDTQYF.

A remark on this clone: Other DNA sequences in the same sample also yield this CDR3. The gene calls are TRBV30 and TRBJ2-1; D is ambiguous. The V and J ends lost 0 bases and 2 bases respectively, with 5 bases between them. The CDR3 covers 13 residues. Germline V gene lookup returns CDR1 GTSNPN and CDR2 SVGIG (reference sequence). As DNA, the CDR3 is TGTGCCTGGAGTGTATCAACCTACAATGAGCAGTTCTTC. It is translated as CAWSVSTYNEQFF.

This chain links TRBV19 with TRBJ1-6, with 7 bases aligning to TRBD1. This CDR3 has 15 amino acids. In germline, CDR1 is LNHDA, CDR2 SQIVND (reference sequence). Trimming at V came to 4 bases and at J to 7 bases, leaving 7 bases not matched to a gene. DNA for the CDR3: TGTGCCAGTAGTAAACTCGACAGGGACAATTCACCCCTCCACTTT. Translated, it gives CASSKLDRDNSPLHF.

The chain is built from TRBV7-9 and TRBJ1-4; D is unclear. CDR3 length: 18 residues. The germline gives CDR1 SEHNR, CDR2 FQNEAQ (reference sequence). Between the trimmed V and J ends, which lost 0 bases and 8 bases, there was a span of 22 bases. CDR3: CASSLARSPTQLDEKLFF. As DNA, the CDR3 is TGTGCCAGCAGCTTAGCAAGGTCCCCAACCCAGCTAGACGAAAAACTGTTTTTT.

The chain carries TRBV7-9 and TRBJ1-1, with D perhaps TRBD1 (6 bases). Germline assignment: CDR1 SEHNR and CDR2 FQNEAQ (reference sequence). This CDR3 contains 13 residues. V shed 7 bases and J shed 11 bases, with 20 bases lying between them. The DNA for the CDR3 is TGTGCCAGCACCAGTCTGGAGGGGGAGAGGGCTTTCTTT. It codes for CASTSLEGERAFF.

This chain connects TRBV9 to TRBJ2-3; TRBD2 matches 11 bases. Germline V gene lookup returns CDR1 SGDLS and CDR2 YYNGEE. The CDR3 is made up of 17 amino acids. V gave up 4 bases and J gave up 3 bases; unmatched junction bases: 10. The CDR3 sequence: CASSLSGGAPGTDTQYF. CDR3 in DNA: TGTGCCAGCAGCCTTAGCGGGGGGGCCCCGGGAACAGATACGCAGTATTTT.

This clone was recorded a few times. Sequence at one end of the junction differs from germline and may be a read error. The rearrangement uses TRBV30 and TRBJ1-1, with 8 bases that match TRBD1. The CDR3 totals 10 residues. CDR1 GTSNPN and CDR2 SVGIG come from the germline V gene (reference sequence). This CDR3 is CAWSPYRGTF. The DNA of the CDR3 is TGTGCCTGGAGTCCATACAGGGGGACATTT. The whole variable domain, filled in from reference TRBV30 and TRBJ1-1, reads SQTIHQWPATLVQPVGSPLSLECTVEGTSNPNLYWYRQAAGRGLQLLFYSVGIGQISSEVPQNLSASRPQDRQFILSSKKLLLSDSGFYLCAWSPYRGTFGQGTRLTVV.

The rearrangement links TRBV2 to TRBJ2-7, with 8 positions matching TRBD2. With V trimmed by 5 bases and J by 6 bases, 12 bases remained unmatched. CDR1 is SNHLY, CDR2 FYNNEI, per germline. CDR3 length: 15 amino acids. The CDR3 coding sequence is TGTGCCAGCAGTAACTCCGGGACTAGGGTCCTCGAGCAGTACTTC. Its translation: CASSNSGTRVLEQYF.

The chain recombines TRBV5-4 with TRBJ2-7, with TRBD2 identical over 7 bases. CDR3 length equals 15 residues. Germline V lookup: CDR1 SGHNT, CDR2 YYREEE (reference sequence). J was trimmed by 2 bases and V by 2 bases; bases with no gene match: 7. Here the CDR3 reads CASSLTGLGAYEQYF. The CDR3, as DNA: TGTGCCAGCAGCTTAACAGGACTAGGAGCCTACGAGCAGTACTTC.

The chain uses TRBV7-2 and TRBJ2-7; no reliable D call. Germline CDR1 and CDR2: SGHTA and FQGNSA. Trimming shortened V by 0 bases and J by 2 bases, and 11 bases separated the two germline ends. The CDR3 is 15 residues long. This CDR3 is CASSLAHALTYEQYF. DNA of the CDR3: TGTGCCAGCAGCTTAGCACATGCACTAACCTACGAGCAGTACTTC.

The chain couples TRBV4-2 to TRBJ2-7; 7 bases fit TRBD1. The J segment lost 5 bases and the V segment lost 8 bases, leaving 9 bases of the junction unmatched. The CDR3 has 13 amino acids. In germline, CDR1 is LGHNA, CDR2 YNFKEQ. The CDR3, as DNA: TGTGCCAGCCGAATAGAAGGGGGCCACGAGCAGTACTTC. It specifies CASRIEGGHEQYF.

The J gene is TRBJ1-4, the V gene TRBV5-1; TRBD1 might be the D (6 bases). Germline V gene sequence: CDR1 SGHRS, CDR2 YFSETQ. The CDR3 runs to 14 residues. The ends were cut back, 4 bases at V and 4 bases at J, with 11 bases in the middle. The CDR3 DNA reads as TGCGCCAGCAGCACAGGGACGCTTAATGAAAAACTGTTTTTT. Its translation: CASSTGTLNEKLFF.

V is TRBV5-6 and J is TRBJ1-4; TRBD1 might be the D (6 bases). Germline V gives CDR1 SGHDT, CDR2 YYEEEE. The CDR3 covers 18 residues. Trimming shortened V by 4 bases and J by 2 bases, and 21 bases separated the two germline ends. The CDR3 sequence is CASSLQAGGLGTNEKLFF. As DNA, the CDR3 is TGTGCCAGCAGCCTTCAGGCGGGGGGGCTGGGGACTAATGAAAAACTGTTTTTT. The variable domain in full, with the rest retrieved from reference TRBV5-6 and TRBJ1-4, is DAGVTQSPTHLIKTRGQQVTLRCSPKSGHDTVSWYQQALGQGPQFIFQYYEEEERQRGNFPDRFSGHQFPNYSSELNVNALLLGDSALYLCASSLQAGGLGTNEKLFFGSGTQLSVL.

The J gene is TRBJ2-7, the V gene TRBV5-1, with D tentatively TRBD1 (6 bases). From germline, CDR1 is SGHRS and CDR2 YFSETQ. V was clipped by 0 bases and J by 6 bases, with 16 bases between them. The CDR3 is 15 amino acids. This chain's CDR3 is CASSLGQGSSSEQYF. The CDR3 DNA follows: TGCGCCAGCAGCTTGGGTCAGGGGTCCTCCAGCGAGCAGTACTTC. Combining the CDR3 with reference TRBV5-1 and TRBJ2-7 gives the whole variable domain KAGVTQTPRYLIKTRGQQVTLSCSPISGHRSVSWYQQTPGQGLQFLFEYFSETQRNKGNFPGRFSGRQFSNSRSEMNVSTLELGDSALYLCASSLGQGSSSEQYFGPGTRLTVT.

The chain recombines TRBV2 with TRBJ1-1; possibly TRBD1 for D (6 bases). There are 15 residues in the CDR3. CDR1 SNHLY and CDR2 FYNNEI come from the germline V gene. Trimming stripped 4 bases from V and 0 bases from J, with 12 bases between. The CDR3 nucleotides are TGTGCCAGCAGTGCTGACAGGACCGTGAACACTGAAGCTTTCTTT. Translation: CASSADRTVNTEAFF.

V and J are TRBV14 and TRBJ2-3, with 7 bases aligning to TRBD1. This CDR3 has 18 residues. CDR1 and CDR2 from the germline V gene are SGHDN and FVKESK. Trimming at V came to 4 bases and at J to 0 bases, leaving 13 bases not matched to a gene. In DNA, the CDR3 is TGTGCCAGCAGCCGAGGGGGCGGACACGACTTGAGCACAGATACGCAGTATTTT. It translates to CASSRGGGHDLSTDTQYF.

This clone occurred a few times. The V call is TRBV6-5, the J call TRBJ2-1, with TRBD2 identical over 12 bases. The CDR3 runs 13 residues. Unmatched junction bases numbered 4, after V lost 7 bases and J lost 9 bases. Germline loops: CDR1 MNHEY, CDR2 SVGAGI. CDR3 sequence: CASTRLAGVEQFF. CDR3 DNA sequence: TGTGCCAGCACCCGACTAGCGGGGGTTGAGCAGTTCTTC.

The J gene is TRBJ2-7, the V gene TRBV5-4, with TRBD1 identical over 8 bases. CDR1 SGHNT and CDR2 YYREEE come from the germline V gene (reference sequence). The V segment lost 5 bases and the J segment 0 bases; nucleotides outside the gene matches: 4. The CDR3 spans 14 residues. The CDR3 here is CASRRDRSSYEQYF. DNA for the CDR3: TGTGCCAGCAGAAGGGACAGGAGCTCCTACGAGCAGTACTTC.